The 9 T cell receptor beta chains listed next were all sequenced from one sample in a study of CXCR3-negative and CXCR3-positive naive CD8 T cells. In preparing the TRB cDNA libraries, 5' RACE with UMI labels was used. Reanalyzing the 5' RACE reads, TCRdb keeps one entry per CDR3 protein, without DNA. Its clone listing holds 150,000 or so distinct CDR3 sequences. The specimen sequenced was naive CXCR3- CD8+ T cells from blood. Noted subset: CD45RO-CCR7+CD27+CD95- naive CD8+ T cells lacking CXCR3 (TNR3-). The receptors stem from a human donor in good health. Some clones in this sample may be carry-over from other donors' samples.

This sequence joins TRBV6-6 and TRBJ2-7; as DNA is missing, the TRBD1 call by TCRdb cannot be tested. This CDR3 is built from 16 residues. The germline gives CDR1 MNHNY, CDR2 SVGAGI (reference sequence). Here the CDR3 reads CASSYSRGESSYEQYF.

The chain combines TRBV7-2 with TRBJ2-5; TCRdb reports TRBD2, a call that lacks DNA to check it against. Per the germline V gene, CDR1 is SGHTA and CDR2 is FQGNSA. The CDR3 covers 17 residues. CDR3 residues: CASSLLSGLAGQETQYF.

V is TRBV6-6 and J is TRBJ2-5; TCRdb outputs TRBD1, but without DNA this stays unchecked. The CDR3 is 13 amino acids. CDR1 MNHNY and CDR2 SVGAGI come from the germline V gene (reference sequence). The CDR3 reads CASSYGGPETQYF.

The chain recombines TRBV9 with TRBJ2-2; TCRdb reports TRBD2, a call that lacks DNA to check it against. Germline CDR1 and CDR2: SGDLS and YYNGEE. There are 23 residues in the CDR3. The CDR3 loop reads CASSGQRIMGRASETRNTGELFF. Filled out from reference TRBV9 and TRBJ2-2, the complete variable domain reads DSGVTQTPKHLITATGQRVTLRCSPRSGDLSVYWYQQSLDQGLQFLIQYYNGEERAKGNILERFSAQQFPDLHSELNLSSLELGDSALYFCASSGQRIMGRASETRNTGELFFGEGSRLTVL.

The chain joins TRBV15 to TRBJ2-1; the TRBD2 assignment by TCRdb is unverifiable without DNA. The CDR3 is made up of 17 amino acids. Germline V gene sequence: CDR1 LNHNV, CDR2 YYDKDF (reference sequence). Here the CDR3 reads CATSRDGAGGGYNEQFF.

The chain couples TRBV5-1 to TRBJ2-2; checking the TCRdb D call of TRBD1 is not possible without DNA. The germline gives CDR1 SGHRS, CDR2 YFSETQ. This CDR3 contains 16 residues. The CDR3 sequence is CASSRKQGEVAGELFF.

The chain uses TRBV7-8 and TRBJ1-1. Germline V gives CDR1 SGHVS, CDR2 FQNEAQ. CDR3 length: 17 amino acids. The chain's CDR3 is CASSFVGPAGMNTEAFF. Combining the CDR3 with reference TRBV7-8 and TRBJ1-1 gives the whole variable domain GAGVSQSPRYKVAKRGQDVALRCDPISGHVSLFWYQQALGQGPEFLTYFQNEAQLDKSGLPSDRFFAERPEGSVSTLKIQRTQQEDSAVYLCASSFVGPAGMNTEAFFGQGTRLTVV.

CDR3 amino acids: CASSLGVAYEQYF. This sequence joins TRBV11-2 and TRBJ2-7. The germline gives CDR1 SGHAT, CDR2 FQNNGV. The CDR3 covers 13 residues. The entire variable domain, with the rest obtained from reference TRBV11-2 and TRBJ2-7, is as follows: EAGVAQSPRYKIIEKRQSVAFWCNPISGHATLYWYQQILGQGPKLLIQFQNNGVVDDSQLPKDRFSAERLKGVDSTLKIQPAKLEDSAVYLCASSLGVAYEQYFGPGTRLTVT.

CDR3 amino acids: CASSNVLWTPATNEKLFF. The chain links TRBV25-1 to TRBJ1-4. The CDR3 sequence is 18 residues long. Germline V gene sequence: CDR1 MGHDK, CDR2 SYGVNS.